A single T cell receptor beta chain is shown here with its context. This entry comes from a study of blood T cell repertoires in COVID-19. Study-level background: From the United States, Italy and Spain came samples of acute and convalescent COVID-19.

Generated by immunoSEQ multiplex PCR, the TCRdb table keeps only in-frame clones and is missing some. The repertoire has around 220,000 clones, 88% of them found once; the top ten carry roughly 14%. This CDR3 has 15 residues. Germline V gives CDR1 MGHRA, CDR2 YSYEKL. V lost 1 base and J lost 0, with 9 bases in between. Participants had their cohort set by participant-reported clinical history. The sample consisted of PBMCs or T cells enriched from blood (not recorded which). This TCR came from a woman aged 45-60 years with acute COVID-19. The V call is TRBV4-1, the J call TRBJ1-2; D is undetermined. CDR3 nucleotides: TGCGCCAGCAGCCAAGCCTCCGGTCCTAACTATGGCTACACCTTC. It yields the protein CASSQASGPNYGYTF.